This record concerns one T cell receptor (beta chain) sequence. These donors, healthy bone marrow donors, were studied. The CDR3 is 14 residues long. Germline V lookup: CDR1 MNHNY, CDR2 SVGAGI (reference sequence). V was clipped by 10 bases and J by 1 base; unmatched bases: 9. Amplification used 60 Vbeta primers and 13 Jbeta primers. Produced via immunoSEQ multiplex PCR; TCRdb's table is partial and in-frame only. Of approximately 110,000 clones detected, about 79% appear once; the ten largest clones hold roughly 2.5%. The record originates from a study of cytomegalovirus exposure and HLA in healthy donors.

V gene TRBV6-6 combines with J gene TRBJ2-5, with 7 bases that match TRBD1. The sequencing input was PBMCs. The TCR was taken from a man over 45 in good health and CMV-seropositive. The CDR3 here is CATALTGSQETQYF. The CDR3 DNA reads TGTGCCACGGCGCTGACAGGGTCCCAAGAGACCCAGTACTTC.